A single sample gave rise to the 21 T cell receptor beta chains below, sequenced in a study of cytomegalovirus exposure and HLA in healthy donors. This PCR relied on a set of 60 Vbeta primers and 13 Jbeta primers. This table comes from immunoSEQ multiplex PCR, and its TCRdb copy is limited to in-frame clones, with some not included. Reported are about 96,000 clones; the ten largest clones contain 3.4%. The sequencing sample was made of PBMCs. The receptors here all came from a woman in her 30s in good health and CMV-seronegative.

The chain employs TRBV5-1 and TRBJ1-1; D remains unclear. Germline V gene data show CDR1 as SGHRS and CDR2 as YFSETQ. The CDR3 totals 16 residues. Trimming cost V 2 bases and J 5 bases, with 19 bases left between them. Here the CDR3 reads CASSFDFASLSTEAFF. The CDR3 DNA reads as TGCGCCAGCAGCTTCGATTTTGCCTCTCTCAGTACTGAAGCTTTCTTT.

V is TRBV27 and J is TRBJ1-6; 9 bases agree with TRBD1. The CDR3 loop spans 14 amino acids. With V trimmed by 8 bases and J by 10 bases, 9 bases remained unmatched. CDR1 and CDR2 (germline): MNHEY, SMNVEV (reference sequence). The CDR3 sequence is CASGTTGGRSPLHF. Written as DNA, the CDR3 is TGTGCCAGCGGGACGACAGGGGGTAGATCACCCCTCCACTTT.

The gene calls are TRBV5-1 and TRBJ2-1, with TRBD1 matching 7 bases. The CDR3 consists of 16 residues. Germline CDR1 and CDR2: SGHRS and YFSETQ. V shed 2 bases and J 6 bases; nucleotides not matched to a gene: 11. CDR3 bases: TGCGCCAGCAGCTTTTCCCGGCAGGGGGTAGGCAATGAGCAGTTCTTC. It translates to CASSFSRQGVGNEQFF.

V is TRBV15 and J is TRBJ2-6; the D is unclear. Per germline, CDR1 LNHNV and CDR2 YYDKDF (reference sequence). V was trimmed by 2 bases and J by 15 bases, leaving 11 bases between them. This CDR3 comprises 12 residues. The CDR3 loop is CATSRWATGLTF. CDR3 nucleotide sequence: TGTGCCACCAGCAGATGGGCTACTGGCCTGACTTTC.

The chain is built from TRBV10-1 and TRBJ2-2, with D hard to call. The CDR3 runs to 12 residues. V was clipped by 5 bases and J by 5 bases, with 6 bases between them. Germline V gene lookup returns CDR1 WNHNN and CDR2 SYGVQD (reference sequence). The CDR3 region is CASSSATGELFF. In DNA form, the CDR3 reads TGCGCCAGCAGTAGCGCGACCGGGGAGCTGTTTTTT.

The genes are TRBV14 and TRBJ2-1; D uncertain. Germline CDR1 SGHDN, CDR2 FVKESK. The V end lost 1 base, the J end lost 9 bases, and 10 bases lay between the germline ends. This CDR3 has 13 amino acids. CDR3 residues: CASSQGATSEQFF. CDR3 coding DNA: TGTGCCAGCAGCCAAGGGGCCACGAGTGAGCAGTTCTTC.

The chain has TRBV5-4 and TRBJ1-2; D not certain. CDR3 length: 13 residues. Germline V gives CDR1 SGHNT, CDR2 YYREEE (reference sequence). V was cut by 0 bases and J by 8 bases, with 11 bases left in between. The CDR3 loop is CASSLVLQEGYTF. CDR3 nucleotides: TGTGCCAGCAGCTTGGTACTTCAGGAAGGCTACACCTTC.

A remark on this clone: This same CDR3 is encoded by further DNA sequences in the sample. The CDR3 reads CASSGGSAQPRISPLHF. DNA for the CDR3: TGTGCCAGCAGCGGGGGGTCAGCCCAGCCGAGAATCTCACCCCTCCACTTT. J is TRBJ1-6 and V is TRBV5-4; tentative D call: TRBD1 (5 bases). The V gene lost 4 bases and the J gene lost 10 bases, with 24 bases spanning the gap. Germline V gives CDR1 SGHNT, CDR2 YYREEE (reference sequence). CDR3 length: 17 amino acids.

The CDR3, as DNA: TGCGCCAGCAGCTTGAGCGGGGCGGTCAATGAGCAGTTCTTC. Its translation is CASSLSGAVNEQFF. This sequence joins TRBV5-1 and TRBJ2-1, with 7 bases that match TRBD2. The length of the CDR3 is 14 residues. The V segment lost 1 base and the J segment 6 bases; nucleotides outside the gene matches: 4. CDR1 is SGHRS and CDR2 is YFSETQ in the germline V gene.

The chain uses TRBV7-8 and TRBJ2-3; TRBD1 matches 7 bases. With 5 bases clipped from V and 0 bases from J, the junction kept 8 bases outside the gene matches. Germline V gene data show CDR1 as SGHVS and CDR2 as FQNEAQ. This CDR3 is 16 amino acids long. As DNA, the CDR3 is TGTGCCAGCAGCAGAACTACAGGGGTGAGCACAGATACGCAGTATTTT. This gives the protein CASSRTTGVSTDTQYF.

V gene TRBV9 combines with J gene TRBJ2-2; 7 nucleotides line up with TRBD2. The CDR3 length is 15 residues. Germline CDR1 and CDR2: SGDLS and YYNGEE. V lost 4 bases to trimming and J lost 2 bases; unmatched junction nucleotides: 5. The CDR3 nucleotides read TGTGCCAGCAGCATGCTAGCGGATAACACCGGGGAGCTGTTTTTT. It codes for CASSMLADNTGELFF.

This rearrangement joins TRBV16 to TRBJ2-5, with D perhaps TRBD2 (6 bases). Looked up from germline, CDR1 is KGHSY and CDR2 is FQNENV. The CDR3 has 15 amino acids. V lost 0 bases and J 7 bases, leaving 15 bases between the germline ends. This chain's CDR3 is CASSQSDLRGGTQYF. For the CDR3, the DNA is TGTGCCAGCAGCCAATCGGACTTGCGGGGCGGGACCCAGTACTTC.

The chain is built from TRBV5-1 and TRBJ2-5; D gene ambiguous. This CDR3 is 14 amino acids long. Germline CDR1 SGHRS, CDR2 YFSETQ. Trimming removed 0 bases at V and 1 base at J, with 7 bases between. CDR3 DNA: TGCGCCAGCAGCTTGGCTGGCAGCCAAGAGACCCAGTACTTC. Translating gives CASSLAGSQETQYF.

The chain joins TRBV28 to TRBJ2-3; TRBD1 matches at 9 bases. Germline CDR1 and CDR2: MDHEN and SYDVKM. Trimming took 6 bases from V and 4 from J; bases not matched to a gene: 8. The CDR3 has 15 amino acids. This CDR3 reads CASSPPGQGSDTQYF. The CDR3 bases are TGTGCCAGCAGCCCCCCGGGACAGGGATCAGATACGCAGTATTTT.

The rearrangement uses TRBV6-5 and TRBJ1-5, with D perhaps TRBD1 (5 bases). The CDR3 covers 15 residues. Trimming took 2 bases from V and 3 from J, leaving 11 bases between them. CDR1 MNHEY and CDR2 SVGAGI come from the germline V gene. The CDR3: CASSYGTGVNQPQHF. CDR3 nucleotides: TGTGCCAGCAGTTACGGGACTGGGGTCAATCAGCCCCAGCATTTT.

This sequence joins TRBV9 and TRBJ2-7; TRBD2 agrees at 7 bases. The ends lost 0 bases at V and 0 bases at J; junction bases unmatched: 0. Germline values: CDR1 SGDLS, CDR2 YYNGEE. CDR3 length: 14 amino acids. Here the CDR3 reads CASSVGGSSYEQYF. CDR3 bases: TGTGCCAGCAGCGTAGGCGGGAGCTCCTACGAGCAGTACTTC.

The J gene is TRBJ1-2, the V gene TRBV7-2; TRBD1 matches at 7 bases. Germline V gives CDR1 SGHTA, CDR2 FQGNSA. This CDR3 has 13 residues. V lost 4 bases, J lost 10 bases, and 9 bases stayed unmatched. For the CDR3, the DNA is TGTGCCAGCAGCTCCGGGACAGCAACTCTCTACACCTTC. As protein: CASSSGTATLYTF.

V and J are TRBV19 and TRBJ2-3; possibly TRBD2 for D (6 bases). This CDR3 contains 18 residues. CDR1 and CDR2 (germline): LNHDA, SQIVND (reference sequence). V lost 3 bases, J lost 5 bases, and 24 bases lay in between. The CDR3 DNA reads as TGTGCCAGTAGTATGTATCCCGCTGGCTATTCGGGGGAAGATACGCAGTATTTT. This sequence encodes CASSMYPAGYSGEDTQYF.

The gene calls are TRBV2 and TRBJ2-5, with 8 bases that match TRBD2. Per germline, CDR1 SNHLY and CDR2 FYNNEI. The CDR3 extends over 14 amino acids. The junction had 3 bases not matched to a gene; V was cut back by 2 bases and J by 4 bases. The CDR3 sequence is CASSERSGGETQYF. The CDR3 nucleotides are TGTGCCAGCAGTGAAAGAAGCGGGGGAGAGACCCAGTACTTC. The entire variable domain, with the rest obtained from reference TRBV2 and TRBJ2-5, is as follows: EPEVTQTPSHQVTQMGQEVILRCVPISNHLYFYWYRQILGQKVEFLVSFYNNEISEKSEIFDDQFSVERPDGSNFTLKIRSTKLEDSAMYFCASSERSGGETQYFGPGTRLLVL.

The chain combines TRBV2 with TRBJ1-3; D gene ambiguous. V was pared by 2 bases and J by 7 bases, with 12 bases between. Germline V gene sequence: CDR1 SNHLY, CDR2 FYNNEI. The CDR3 runs to 14 residues. The DNA for the CDR3 is TGTGCCAGCAGTGAACCCGGGGAACGTAACACCATATATTTT. The encoded protein is CASSEPGERNTIYF.

This chain connects TRBV5-4 to TRBJ2-5; tentative D call: TRBD1 (5 bases). The CDR3 is 15 residues long. Germline V CDR1 and CDR2: SGHNT, YYREEE (reference sequence). V was shortened by 0 bases and J by 5 bases, with 14 bases between the two germline ends. CDR3 loop: CASSLEGREGETQYF. CDR3 sequence (DNA): TGTGCCAGCAGCTTGGAGGGCAGGGAAGGGGAGACCCAGTACTTC.